This TCR beta chain comes out of a study of Graves' ophthalmopathy and Graves' hyperthyroidism. Study summary: Before any treatment was given, at initial diagnosis, peripheral blood was collected.

From RNA, the CDR3 regions of TCR beta chains were amplified and sequenced. HTBI-primed first-round RT-PCR preceded second-round multiplex PCR. MiXCR, run by TCRdb on the multiplex PCR reads, gives a single entry per CDR3 protein. The sample has about 700,000 distinct CDR3 sequences; roughly 41% are singletons. Ophthalmopathy donors' eye disease showed moderate-to-severe activity, CAS of at least 3, NOSPECS of at least 4 and duration under 3 months. V dropped 2 bases and J dropped 4; count of bases not matched to a gene: 11. The CDR3 runs 17 residues. The V gene's germline CDR1 is SEHNR and CDR2 FQNEAQ (reference sequence).

The receptor comes from an adult man with Graves' ophthalmopathy. The chain links TRBV7-9 to TRBJ2-5; 9 bases line up with TRBD2. The sequenced sample was peripheral blood. The CDR3 is CASSLLPGLADRETQYF. The DNA of the CDR3 is TGTGCCAGCAGCTTACTCCCGGGACTAGCTGATAGAGAGACCCAGTACTTC.